A single sample gave rise to the 26 T cell receptor beta chains below, sequenced in a study of sequential checkpoint blockade in melanoma (dated by TCRdb to about 2019). Libraries were prepared through the immunoSEQ multiplex PCR assay. Entries here come from immuneACCESS through TCRdb and include only in-frame sequences with V and J called. Some clones fail to appear in such tables; in the studies checked, an unresolved V gene covers under half of the shortfall, and the cause of the remainder is unknown. The sample table shows 21,000 or so clones, and around 80% are seen once. The top ten clonotypes cover about 9.5% of the sample. The meaning of the sample's treatment or condition label: randomized to nivolumab then ipilimumab (arm A) or the reverse (arm B). The sequencing here drew on CD8+ T cells sorted from blood (inferred from file names), taken from a patient given nivolumab and ipilimumab in sequence. Receptors were obtained from a human donor with melanoma.

This sequence joins TRBV2 and TRBJ2-5; 7 nucleotides match TRBD2. Germline values: CDR1 SNHLY, CDR2 FYNNEI. Trimming removed 4 bases from V and 4 bases from J; junction bases left unmatched: 12. The CDR3 loop spans 16 amino acids. CDR3 nucleotides: TGTGCCAGCAGTGGAATTGGGCGGGAGTATCGAGAGACCCAGTACTTC. It translates to CASSGIGREYRETQYF.

The chain has TRBV7-6 and TRBJ1-2; D is unclear. The CDR3 is 13 residues long. Germline V lookup: CDR1 SGHVS, CDR2 FNYEAQ. Deletions cut 1 base from V and 4 bases from J, with 7 bases between. In nucleotides, the CDR3 is TGTGCCAGCAGCTTAGACGGTCCCTATGGCTACACCTTC. Its translation is CASSLDGPYGYTF.

The genes are TRBV15 and TRBJ1-4, with TRBD1 as a possible D gene (6 bases). V lost 8 bases and J 3 bases, leaving 13 bases between the germline ends. This CDR3 has 14 amino acids. Looked up from germline, CDR1 is LNHNV and CDR2 is YYDKDF (reference sequence). As DNA, the CDR3 is TGTGCCACCGGTGATGACAGGCCTAATGAAAAACTGTTTTTT. It codes for CATGDDRPNEKLFF.

V gene TRBV7-9 combines with J gene TRBJ2-7; 7 bases fit TRBD1. This CDR3 has 15 residues. With 4 bases clipped from V and 4 bases from J, the junction kept 10 bases outside the gene matches. The germline V gene has CDR1 SEHNR and CDR2 FQNEAQ (reference sequence). Written as DNA, the CDR3 is TGTGCCAGCAGCTCGGGACAGCCGTCCAATTACGAGCAGTACTTC. Protein product: CASSSGQPSNYEQYF.

V is TRBV5-6 and J is TRBJ2-1; 7 bases agree with TRBD2. Germline assignment: CDR1 SGHDT and CDR2 YYEEEE. This CDR3 is 16 amino acids long. V trimming: 4 bases; J trimming: 0 bases; junction bases outside the gene matches: 7. The CDR3 region has the DNA TGTGCCAGCAGCCCAGCAACGGGGGGCTCCTACAATGAGCAGTTCTTC. This translates into CASSPATGGSYNEQFF.

This clone is labeled as medium-sized. The chain joins TRBV5-1 to TRBJ2-1; D possibly corresponds to TRBD2 (5 bases). The CDR3 loop spans 14 amino acids. V lost 4 bases, J lost 7 bases, and 15 bases lay in between. CDR1 is SGHRS, CDR2 YFSETQ, per germline. The CDR3 is CASSRDEGGNEQFF. The CDR3, as DNA: TGCGCCAGCAGCCGTGATGAGGGTGGGAATGAGCAGTTCTTC.

The CDR3 region is CASRPGTGVFGANVLTF. The DNA of the CDR3 is TGTGCCAGCAGACCCGGGACAGGGGTTTTTGGGGCCAACGTCCTGACTTTC. V and J are TRBV28 and TRBJ2-6; 10 bases map to TRBD1. CDR1 is MDHEN and CDR2 is SYDVKM in the germline V gene. The CDR3 is made up of 17 amino acids. Trimming at V came to 6 bases and at J to 3 bases, leaving 8 bases not matched to a gene.

This rearrangement joins TRBV28 to TRBJ1-1, with D unclear. CDR1 is MDHEN and CDR2 is SYDVKM in the germline V gene. Trimming stripped 7 bases from V and 1 base from J, with 10 bases between. CDR3 length equals 13 residues. As DNA, the CDR3 is TGTGCCAGCACCCACACCTCGAACACTGAAGCTTTCTTT. As protein: CASTHTSNTEAFF.

The sample holds a few counts of this clone. The chain recombines TRBV10-3 with TRBJ2-5; 8 nucleotides line up with TRBD2. Trimming took 8 bases from V and 1 from J; bases not matched to a gene: 6. The CDR3 runs to 14 residues. CDR1 and CDR2 (germline): ENHRY, SYGVKD. CDR3 DNA: TGTGCCATCGGGCAGAGCGGGGGCCAAGAGACCCAGTACTTC. The encoded protein is CAIGQSGGQETQYF.

There are a few counts of this clone. The chain is built from TRBV4-3 and TRBJ1-1, with TRBD1 matching over 7 bases. CDR1 is LGHNA and CDR2 is YSLEER in the germline V gene. CDR3 length equals 14 residues. V was pared by 1 base and J by 5 bases, with 4 bases of the junction left unmatched. The chain's CDR3 is CASSQGQGWTEAFF. DNA for the CDR3: TGCGCCAGCAGCCAAGGACAGGGATGGACTGAAGCTTTCTTT.

This clone was seen only once. This chain joins TRBV9 and TRBJ2-3; perhaps TRBD2 as D (6 bases). Germline values: CDR1 SGDLS, CDR2 YYNGEE. Deletions cut 2 bases from V and 3 bases from J, with 7 bases between. There are 13 residues in the CDR3. CDR3 region: CASSVGGTDTQYF. CDR3 nucleotide sequence: TGTGCCAGCAGCGTCGGAGGGACAGATACGCAGTATTTT.

Only one count was recorded for this clone. The chain uses TRBV5-4 and TRBJ1-2; possibly TRBD1 for D (5 bases). V was shortened by 10 bases and J by 8 bases, with 15 bases between the two germline ends. CDR3 length equals 11 residues. Germline lookup yields CDR1 SGHNT and CDR2 YYREEE (reference sequence). The CDR3 nucleotides read TGTGCCTTCCTCGGGACTCACGGCTACACCTTC. This translates into CAFLGTHGYTF.

The chain links TRBV6-1 to TRBJ2-3; TRBD2 matches at 8 bases. The trim removed 7 bases at V and 3 bases at J, leaving 9 bases unmatched. From germline, CDR1 is MNHNS and CDR2 SASEGT. The CDR3 contains 15 residues. The CDR3 here is CASNSGMRPTDTQYF. CDR3 sequence (DNA): TGTGCCAGCAATAGCGGGATGAGGCCAACAGATACGCAGTATTTT.

The chain has TRBV6-5 and TRBJ2-1, with 8 bases lining up with TRBD1. CDR1 and CDR2 from the germline V gene are MNHEY and SVGAGI. J gave up 9 bases and V 2 bases, and 3 bases lay outside the gene matches. The CDR3 loop spans 13 amino acids. The CDR3, as DNA: TGTGCCAGCAGTTACATGACAGGGGTTGAGCAGTTCTTC. The encoded protein is CASSYMTGVEQFF.

The V and J genes are TRBV9 and TRBJ2-1; 10 positions match TRBD1. The length of the CDR3 is 17 residues. The V segment lost 3 bases and the J segment 2 bases; nucleotides outside the gene matches: 8. Germline V CDR1 and CDR2: SGDLS, YYNGEE. The CDR3 protein is CASSAGWTGGTYNEQFF. CDR3 sequence (DNA): TGTGCCAGCAGCGCGGGATGGACAGGGGGGACCTACAATGAGCAGTTCTTC.

This clone was observed a few times. The rearrangement links TRBV5-4 to TRBJ2-7; no firm D call. There are 13 residues in the CDR3. V was trimmed by 2 bases and J by 5 bases, leaving 11 bases between them. Per germline, CDR1 SGHNT and CDR2 YYREEE (reference sequence). The CDR3 bases are TGTGCCAGCAGCTTTTTCAGGATCCACGAGCAGTACTTC. This encodes CASSFFRIHEQYF.

This chain connects TRBV5-6 to TRBJ2-7; 8 nucleotides align to TRBD1. V lost 0 bases, J lost 4 bases, and 12 bases stayed unmatched. Germline V gene data show CDR1 as SGHDT and CDR2 as YYEEEE. The CDR3 has 17 residues. In DNA form, the CDR3 reads TGTGCCAGCAGCTTGGGGGCTTTACAGGGGGGTACATACGAGCAGTACTTC. Translated: CASSLGALQGGTYEQYF.

V gene TRBV9 combines with J gene TRBJ1-1; 7 bases align to TRBD1. Germline CDR1 and CDR2: SGDLS and YYNGEE. CDR3 length: 13 amino acids. The V and J ends lost 2 bases and 5 bases, in that order; junction bases with no gene match: 3. CDR3 coding DNA: TGTGCCAGCAGCGTGACAGGGAGAACTGAAGCTTTCTTT. Residues: CASSVTGRTEAFF. The variable domain in full, completed from reference TRBV9 and TRBJ1-1, reads DSGVTQTPKHLITATGQRVTLRCSPRSGDLSVYWYQQSLDQGLQFLIQYYNGEERAKGNILERFSAQQFPDLHSELNLSSLELGDSALYFCASSVTGRTEAFFGQGTRLTVV.

The chain recombines TRBV27 with TRBJ2-7, with a possible D match to TRBD2 (5 bases). CDR1 and CDR2 (germline): MNHEY, SMNVEV (reference sequence). The CDR3 runs 15 residues. Deletions cut 2 bases from V and 0 bases from J, with 11 bases between. The chain's CDR3 is CASSLRTPRSYEQYF. Here the CDR3 DNA reads TGTGCCAGCAGTTTAAGGACTCCTCGCTCCTACGAGCAGTACTTC.

The rearrangement links TRBV5-5 to TRBJ1-2; TRBD1 matches at 9 bases. This CDR3 region has 15 residues. Germline assignment: CDR1 SGHKS and CDR2 YYEKEE (reference sequence). Losses at the gene ends were 1 base for V and 6 bases for J; bases not matched to a gene: 7. This chain's CDR3 is CASSLRTGGLDGYTF. CDR3 DNA sequence: TGTGCCAGCAGCTTGCGTACAGGGGGCCTCGATGGCTACACCTTC.

The rearrangement links TRBV27 to TRBJ2-5; 7 nucleotides line up with TRBD1. The end of the DNA fits TRBJ2-7 better, so the J call may be wrong. CDR1 is MNHEY and CDR2 is SMNVEV in the germline V gene (reference sequence). The CDR3 spans 14 residues. The DNA for the CDR3 is TGTGCCAGCAGTTCAAAACAGGGGACCTACGAGCAGTACTTC. Its translation: CASSSKQGTYEQYF.

This clone is medium-sized (0.01 to 0.1%) by share. The chain recombines TRBV4-3 with TRBJ1-1; 7 nucleotides align to TRBD1. There are 15 residues in the CDR3. Germline V gene sequence: CDR1 LGHNA, CDR2 YSLEER. V lost 4 bases and J lost 4; bases outside the gene matches: 9. The CDR3 DNA sequence: TGCGCCAGCAGCCCCTATGAGGGGGCGGCCACTGAAGCTTTCTTT. Translated, it gives CASSPYEGAATEAFF.

This clone was seen a single time. The chain employs TRBV9 and TRBJ1-2; 8 bases align to TRBD1. V lost 3 bases to trimming and J lost 8 bases; unmatched junction nucleotides: 6. CDR3 length: 13 amino acids. Germline V CDR1 and CDR2: SGDLS, YYNGEE. This CDR3 reads CASSEQGGWGYTF. As DNA, the CDR3 is TGTGCCAGCAGCGAACAGGGGGGATGGGGCTACACCTTC.

V gene TRBV19 combines with J gene TRBJ2-7; 12 nucleotides match TRBD2. The junction had 7 bases not matched to a gene; V was cut back by 5 bases and J by 2 bases. The CDR3 extends over 16 amino acids. Germline assignment: CDR1 LNHDA and CDR2 SQIVND (reference sequence). In DNA form, the CDR3 reads TGTGCCAGTAGTGCGACCTGGACTAGCGGGACCTACGAGCAGTACTTC. Translating it yields CASSATWTSGTYEQYF.

V gene TRBV11-2 combines with J gene TRBJ2-3; 12 bases line up with TRBD2. The length of the CDR3 is 17 residues. Per the germline V gene, CDR1 is SGHAT and CDR2 is FQNNGV. Trimming cost V 2 bases and J 8 bases; bases outside gene matches: 11. The CDR3: CASSLRLAGGREGTQYF. The DNA of the CDR3 is TGTGCCAGCAGCTTACGCCTAGCGGGGGGGCGGGAAGGTACGCAGTATTTT.

This chain uses TRBV9 with TRBJ2-6; 7 bases map to TRBD1. CDR3 length equals 18 residues. Germline loops: CDR1 SGDLS, CDR2 YYNGEE. Germline trimming cut 4 bases from V and 0 bases from J; bases unmatched to any gene: 10. As DNA, the CDR3 is TGTGCCAGCAGCCCGAGACAGGGCCCGATCTCTGGGGCCAACGTCCTGACTTTC. It codes for CASSPRQGPISGANVLTF.